This is a list of T cell receptor beta chains from one sample in a study of blood T cell repertoires in COVID-19. Repertoires were generated with immunoSEQ multiplex PCR, while TCRdb's copy carries only in-frame clones and drops some. The sample carries about 200,000 clones, 86% recorded once. The sequencing sample was made of PBMCs or T cells enriched from blood (not recorded which). These receptors came from a man aged 35-49 years with acute COVID-19. Each CDR3 is given with its conserved first and last residue. D genes are given only for firm matches. A row's size may be missing; if present it is once, few, many or a size class.

TRBV25-1	.	TRBJ2-2	.	TGTGCCAGCAGTGAATCTTCTCCCGCCGGGGAGCTGTTTTTT	CASSESSPAGELFF
TRBV6-5	.	TRBJ1-3	.	TGTGCCAGCAGTCGGACAACTGGAAACACCATATATTTT	CASSRTTGNTIYF
TRBV7-3	.	TRBJ2-7	.	TGTGCCAGCAGCTTAACCGGAGCTCTACTCGACGAGCAGTACTTC	CASSLTGALLDEQYF
TRBV5-6	.	TRBJ1-1	.	TGTGCCAGCAGCTCTTACCGCCTCGGGGGGAACACTGAAGCTTTCTTT	CASSSYRLGGNTEAFF
TRBV28	.	TRBJ2-7	.	TGTGCCAGCAGACCCCAGGGTGTCCAGGACTACGAGCAGTACTTC	CASRPQGVQDYEQYF
TRBV20-1	.	TRBJ2-5	TRBD2	TGCAGTGGCGGGAGAGAGACCCAGTACTTC	CSGGRETQYF
TRBV4-1	once	TRBJ1-5	TRBD1	TGCGCCAGCAGCCACCAGACAGGGGGCAGGAATCAGCCCCAGCATTTT	CASSHQTGGRNQPQHF
TRBV4-1	.	TRBJ2-5	TRBD2	TGCGCCAGCGCCCCCGGACTAGCCAGAAGGGAGGAGACCCAGTACTTC	CASAPGLARREETQYF
TRBV9	.	TRBJ1-2	TRBD1	TGTGCCAGCAGCGGCCGGGACAGGGGAGGTACGGGCTACACCTTC	CASSGRDRGGTGYTF
TRBV28	.	TRBJ1-2	.	TGTGCCAGCAGTCTAGCGGGGGCGGGATTGGGCTACACCTTC	CASSLAGAGLGYTF
TRBV6-5	.	TRBJ2-2	.	TGTGCCAGCTGCACAGGGAGCACCGGGGAGCTGTTTTTT	CASCTGSTGELFF
TRBV3-1/TRBV3-2	few	TRBJ1-2	.	TGTGCCAGCAGCCAAGGAATGGCCGGAGATGGCTACACCTTC	CASSQGMAGDGYTF
TRBV18	few	TRBJ2-7	TRBD2	TGTGCCAGCTCACCACGAGCGGGGGTCGACGAGCAGTACTTC	CASSPRAGVDEQYF
TRBV28	.	TRBJ2-1	.	TGTGCCAGCAGTGAGGGCGGGACTGGAAATGAGCAGTTCTTC	CASSEGGTGNEQFF
TRBV3-1/TRBV3-2	.	TRBJ2-1	.	TGTGCCAGCAGCCAGGGATGGGGGGGCAAAAGCAATGAGCAGTTCTTC	CASSQGWGGKSNEQFF
TRBV11-2	.	TRBJ2-3	.	TGTGCCAGCAGCTTAACCAGGGGCACAGATACGCAGTATTTT	CASSLTRGTDTQYF
TRBV15	.	TRBJ2-3	TRBD2	TGTGCCACCAGCAGAGATTTACTAGCGGGAGTGGCGGATACGCAGTATTTT	CATSRDLLAGVADTQYF
TRBV2	.	TRBJ1-6	.	TGTGCCAGCAGTGGTAATAATTCACCCCTCCACTTT	CASSGNNSPLHF
TRBV12-2	.	TRBJ2-2	.	TGTGCAAGTCGCTTTCTTTTTGGGGAGCTGTTTTTT	CASRFLFGELFF
TRBV24-1	.	TRBJ2-6	TRBD1	TGTTCCAGCCGCCCGGACAGGGTTTGTTCAGGGGCCAACGTCCTGACTTTC	CSSRPDRVCSGANVLTF
TRBV7-2	.	TRBJ1-2	.	TGTGCCAGCAGCTCAGTCCCCAGCGGAGGCTACACCTTC	CASSSVPSGGYTF
TRBV6-1	few	TRBJ2-2	TRBD2	TGTGCCAGCAGTGAAGGAGGAGCGGGAGGCACCGGGGAGCTGTTTTTT	CASSEGGAGGTGELFF
TRBV5-1	.	TRBJ1-1	.	TGCGCCAGCCGTCCTCCGACAGAAACTGAAGCTTTCTTT	CASRPPTETEAFF
TRBV7-9	few	TRBJ2-7	.	TGTGCCAGCAGCTTAGGCCAGGGCCTCTACTTC	CASSLGQGLYF
TRBV30	.	TRBJ1-6	.	TGTGCCTGGAGTGTACCGGGGGCCTATAATTCACCCCTCCACTTT	CAWSVPGAYNSPLHF
TRBV24-1	.	TRBJ1-1	.	TGTGCCACCAGTGACAGATACAACACTGAAGCTTTCTTT	CATSDRYNTEAFF
TRBV2	.	TRBJ1-1	.	TGTGCCAGCCGGGGGGCGGGGGACACTGAAGCTTTCTTT	CASRGAGDTEAFF
TRBV19	.	TRBJ1-6	TRBD1	TGTGCCAGTAGTGCGTCAGGGGGAAATAATTCACCCCTCCACTTT	CASSASGGNNSPLHF
TRBV11-2	.	TRBJ2-7	.	TGTGCCAGCAGTTCGCAGGGGACGGGCGAGCAGTACTTC	CASSSQGTGEQYF
TRBV6-5	.	TRBJ2-7	TRBD2	TGTGCCAGCAGTAGCGGGAGGGCCGCCGAGCAGTACTTC	CASSSGRAAEQYF